The 10 T cell receptor beta chains listed next were all sequenced from one sample in a study of tumor-infiltrating lymphocytes in primary liver carcinoma. Using a constant-region primer together with ProtoScript II reverse transcriptase, TCR beta cDNA was made from 500 ng of total RNA. Amplification in three nested multiplex PCR rounds with slightly modified ARM-PCR gave rise to TCR beta libraries. In the first two PCR rounds, TRBV1-TRBV30 forward primers were paired with a C-beta reverse primer, and each round lasted about 10 cycles. TCRdb re-called the multiplex PCR reads through MiXCR, storing one row per CDR3 protein. Of roughly 330,000 distinct CDR3 sequences in the sample, roughly 61% were seen once. The blood RNA (from unsorted whole blood) was obtained, and germline DNA was also extracted. The sequenced sample was peripheral blood. These receptors all stem from a man in his forties with primary liver carcinoma and hepatitis B virus infection.

This chain connects TRBV12-3 or TRBV12-4 to TRBJ1-1; 7 positions agree with TRBD1. Trimming removed 2 bases from V and 2 bases from J; junction bases left unmatched: 5. The CDR3 is 15 amino acids. The CDR3 DNA follows: TGTGCCAGCAGTTTACAACTAGGGGGCAACACTGAAGCTTTCTTT. Translating it yields CASSLQLGGNTEAFF.

As regards this clonotype: One junction end disagrees with the germline gene, perhaps due to a read error. The chain carries TRBV7-9 and TRBJ2-3; the match to TRBD2 covers 9 bases. The CDR3 runs to 16 residues. The V gene's germline CDR1 is SEHNR and CDR2 FQNEAQ (reference sequence). CDR3 sequence: CASSLGGLASTDTRYF. In DNA form, the CDR3 reads TGTGCCAGCAGCTTAGGTGGACTAGCGAGCACAGATACGCGGTATTTT. Together with reference TRBV7-9 and TRBJ2-3, the CDR3 gives the full variable domain: DTGVSQNPRHKITKRGQNVTFRCDPISEHNRLYWYRQTLGQGPEFLTYFQNEAQLEKSRLLSDRFSAERPKGSFSTLEIQRTEQGDSAMYLCASSLGGLASTDTRYFGPGTRLTVL.

To note about this clonotype: Being one base from a much bigger clone, this may be a read error. The chain recombines TRBV6-2 or TRBV6-3 with TRBJ2-2; D possibly corresponds to TRBD1 (6 bases). The germline V and J ends were trimmed by 6 bases and 6 bases, with 17 bases remaining between them. Germline V gene data show CDR1 as MNHEY and CDR2 as SVGEGT. The CDR3 is 15 amino acids. The CDR3 coding sequence is TGTGCCAGCAGGGGGACAAGGGTCGCCCCCGGGGAGCTGTTTTTT. Amino acid sequence: CASRGTRVAPGELFF.

On this clonotype itself: In this CDR3 the conserved last residue, phenylalanine or tryptophan, is missing, so a read error is likely. The rearrangement joins TRBV29-1 to TRBJ2-7; D is undetermined. CDR3 length: 16 amino acids. Germline values: CDR1 SQVTM, CDR2 ANQGSEA. The CDR3 DNA reads as TGCAGCGTTGAAGGTATGAACCCGTCGAAACCCTATGAGCAGTACTTA. Residues: CSVEGMNPSKPYEQYL.

The CDR3 protein is CASSEWEGQGAGELFF. The DNA for the CDR3 is TGTGCCAGCAGTGAATGGGAGGGACAGGGGGCCGGGGAGCTGTTTTTT. The chain combines TRBV6-1 with TRBJ2-2; the match to TRBD1 covers 11 bases. Trimming took 2 bases from V and 6 from J; bases not matched to a gene: 5. CDR3 length: 16 amino acids. The germline gives CDR1 MNHNS, CDR2 SASEGT.

The chain combines TRBV9 with TRBJ2-3; D ambiguous. From germline, CDR1 is SGDLS and CDR2 YYNGEE. The germline V and J ends were trimmed by 0 bases and 5 bases, with 13 bases remaining between them. The CDR3 is 15 amino acids. CDR3 nucleotides: TGTGCCAGCAGCGTAGCCGGATTCGTTGGAGATACGCAGTATTTT. The encoded protein is CASSVAGFVGDTQYF.

Notes on this clonotype: This CDR3 is missing its conserved last phenylalanine or tryptophan, likely due to a read error. The chain recombines TRBV11-2 with TRBJ1-2; the match to TRBD1 covers 10 bases. V shed 7 bases, J shed 7 bases, and the junction held 12 bases outside the gene matches. CDR1 is SGHAT and CDR2 is FQNNGV in the germline V gene. The CDR3 spans 15 residues. Written as DNA, the CDR3 is TGTGCCAGCACCCGAAGGTGGGGACAGGGGTTTGGCTACACCATC. This gives the protein CASTRRWGQGFGYTI.

This clonotype came up many times. The junction shows a germline mismatch at one end, possibly a read error. The chain couples TRBV6-1 to TRBJ1-4; 9 bases are a match to TRBD1. CDR1 MNHNS and CDR2 SASEGT come from the germline V gene. The CDR3 covers 17 residues. Here the CDR3 reads CASTPYLGTGSKEKLFF. CDR3 nucleotides: TGTGCCAGCACCCCCTACCTCGGGACAGGGTCTAAGGAAAAACTGTTTTTT.

Comment on this clonotype: Sequence at one end of the junction differs from germline and may be a read error. The chain carries TRBV11-1 and TRBJ2-3; a possible D gene is TRBD1 (5 bases). This CDR3 is built from 15 residues. The germline V gene has CDR1 SGHAT and CDR2 FQDESV (reference sequence). The CDR3 protein is CANSSDTQLTDTRYF. CDR3 sequence (DNA): TGTGCCAACAGTTCGGATACTCAGCTGACAGATACGCGGTATTTT.

The rearrangement uses TRBV5-5 and TRBJ2-5; no clear D gene. Germline values: CDR1 SGHKS, CDR2 YYEKEE (reference sequence). Trimming left V 6 bases short and J 5 bases short, with 23 bases between. The CDR3 is made up of 16 amino acids. CDR3 residues: CASNPAVGGLRETQYF. In DNA, the CDR3 is TGTGCCAGCAACCCTGCCGTGGGTGGTTTGAGGGAGACCCAGTACTTC.